This passage covers 31 T cell receptor beta chains from one sample sequenced in a study of CD8+ T cells in alopecia areata. Sequencing templates came from extracted RNA that was reverse transcribed into cDNA. Produced via immunoSEQ multiplex PCR; TCRdb's table is partial and in-frame only. The profile covers some 2,500 clones, none occurring a single time. Sequencing was carried out using lesional skin. The receptors were sampled from a C3H/HeJ mouse with alopecia areata. As its MHC haplotype, the strain has H2-k.

For this clone: Gene names and germline refer to mouse. The CDR3 extends 4 residues past the end of the read, so its final part is completed from the germline J gene. V usage is TRBV5 and J usage is TRBJ2-7; D is uncertain. Germline V lookup: CDR1 LGHNA, CDR2 YNLKQL (reference sequence). V was clipped by 0 bases and J by 0 bases, with 6 bases between them. This CDR3 region has 14 residues. The CDR3 is CASSQDPGSYEQYF. Incomplete CDR3 DNA: TGTGCCAGCAGCCAAGATCCAGGCTCCTAT.

As for this clone: Gene names and germline match the mouse. The read is 4 residues too short to cover the CDR3 end, so that end is filled in from the germline J gene. This chain links TRBV13-3 with TRBJ2-5, with 7 bases matching TRBD2. CDR3 length: 14 amino acids. V was pared by 4 bases and J by 2 bases, with 4 bases of the junction left unmatched. Looked up from germline, CDR1 is NNHDY and CDR2 is SYVADS. Partial CDR3 DNA: TGTGCCAGCAGTAAGAGACTGGGCCAAGAC. The encoded protein is CASSKRLGQD. The full CDR3 protein is CASSKRLGQDTQYF.

A few counts support this clone. The germline gene is not matched at one end of the junction; a read error may be the cause. Gene names are the mouse ones. The missing CDR3 end, 4 residues past where the read stops, is filled in from the germline J gene. The V gene is TRBV5, the J gene TRBJ2-7; a possible D gene is TRBD2 (6 bases). Germline CDR1 LGHNA, CDR2 YNLKQL (reference sequence). This CDR3 has 12 residues. Partial CDR3 DNA: TGTGCCGGCAGCCAAGGGACTTAT. It translates to CAGSQGTY. In full, the CDR3 reads CAGSQGTYEQYF.

By proportion, this clone is large. These gene names are mouse names. The read ends 4 residues shy of where the CDR3 ends; the end is completed using the germline J gene. In the same sample, other DNA sequences code for this CDR3. The V call is TRBV19, the J call TRBJ1-2; the match to TRBD1 covers 9 bases. The CDR3 has 12 residues. Germline assignment: CDR1 FNHDT and CDR2 SITEND (reference sequence). The CDR3 bases that were read are TGTGCCAGCACCCGGACAGGGGTC. This encodes CASTRTGV. The whole CDR3 region reads CASTRTGVDYTF.

This clone was observed at least ten times. Gene names refer to mouse genes. The read finishes 4 residues shy of the CDR3 end, and the germline J gene is used to complete it. This chain uses TRBV29 with TRBJ2-1; 7 bases are shared with TRBD1. The CDR3 sequence is 14 residues long. V lost 2 bases, J lost 5 bases, and 3 bases stayed unmatched. Germline CDR1 is MSHET and CDR2 is SYDVDS. The covered CDR3 bases are TGTGCTAGCAGTTTAACAGGGGACGATGCT. It translates to CASSLTGDDA. The entire CDR3 reads CASSLTGDDAEQFF. Full variable domain (remainder filled in from reference TRBV29 and TRBJ2-1): DMKVTQMPRYLIKRMGENVLLECGQDMSHETMYWYRQDPGLGLQLIYISYDVDSNSEGDIPKGYRVSRKKREHFSLILDSAKTNQTSVYFCASSLTGDDAEQFFGPGTRLTVL.

This clone was recorded many times. Gene names and germline refer to mouse. CDR3 DNA (partial): TGTGCCAGCAGTGTGACTGGGCCCCTTAGTGCAGAA. It translates to CASSVTGPLSAE. Given in full, the CDR3 is CASSVTGPLSAETLYF. The J gene is TRBJ2-3, the V gene TRBV13-3; TRBD2 agrees at 7 bases. Read sequence stops 4 residues before the CDR3 end, and the germline J gene provides the missing end. This CDR3 comprises 16 residues. J gave up 0 bases and V 3 bases, and 7 bases lay outside the gene matches. Germline CDR1 is NNHDY and CDR2 is SYVADS.

This clone was seen many times. Any gene name here is a mouse gene name. The CDR3 is cut off 4 residues early in the read; its end comes from the germline J gene. The chain has TRBV19 and TRBJ1-1; D is perhaps TRBD1 (5 bases). The V gene's germline CDR1 is FNHDT and CDR2 SITEND (reference sequence). The CDR3 consists of 14 residues. With 1 base removed from V and 1 base from J, the gap between germline ends came to 8 bases. The sequenced part of the CDR3 DNA is TGTGCCAGCAGTATATGGGGGGGAAACACA. Translating gives CASSIWGGNT. The CDR3 in full is CASSIWGGNTEVFF.

At least ten counts were recorded for this clone. The genes and germline here are from mouse. The missing CDR3 end, 4 residues past where the read stops, is filled in from the germline J gene. This chain links TRBV13-2 with TRBJ1-2; 7 bases agree with TRBD1. Germline trimming cut 3 bases from V and 3 bases from J; bases unmatched to any gene: 5. CDR3 size: 14 residues. Germline V gene lookup returns CDR1 NNHNN and CDR2 SYGAGS (reference sequence). The DNA read from the CDR3 is TGTGCCAGCGGTGTCTACAGGGGAGACTCC. This translates into CASGVYRGDS. The complete CDR3 protein is CASGVYRGDSDYTF.

This clone was seen a few times. The genes and germline here are from mouse. The sequence runs out 4 residues before the end of the CDR3; the remainder is reconstructed from the germline J gene. The V call is TRBV31, the J call TRBJ2-3; D unresolved. This CDR3 is 15 amino acids long. Looked up from germline, CDR1 is GKSSPN and CDR2 is SITVG. Trimming stripped 3 bases from V and 1 base from J, with 14 bases between. The CDR3 loop reads CAWSPNCGCAETLYF. CDR3 DNA (partial): TGTGCCTGGAGCCCCAACTGTGGGTGTGCAGAA.

Turning to this clone: Genes here carry mouse names. Other DNA sequences in the same sample also yield this CDR3. CDR3 DNA, as far as it was read: TGTGCCAGCAGTAATTTGAGGGGGGCCTATGCT. It codes for CASSNLRGAYA. The full-length CDR3 reads as CASSNLRGAYAEQFF. The rearrangement links TRBV19 to TRBJ2-1; possible D gene TRBD2, 7 bases. The read terminates 4 residues ahead of where the CDR3 ends, so the germline J gene completes it. The CDR3 runs 15 residues. V lost 3 bases and J lost 3, with 13 bases in between. CDR1 and CDR2 from the germline V gene are FNHDT and SITEND (reference sequence). The full variable domain, completed using reference TRBV19 and TRBJ2-1, is GGIITQTPKFLIGQEGQKLTLKCQQNFNHDTMYWYRQDSGKGLRLIYYSITENDLQKGDLSEGYDASREKKSSFSLTVTSAQKNEMAVFLCASSNLRGAYAEQFFGPGTRLTVL.

At least ten counts were recorded for this clone. Each gene name is a mouse one. The CDR3 here is CAWSLPRWPSAETLYF. Partial CDR3 DNA: TGTGCCTGGAGTCTACCTCGCTGGCCTAGTGCAGAA. The V and J genes are TRBV31 and TRBJ2-3; D gene uncertain. The CDR3 end falls 4 residues outside the read, so it is completed with the germline J gene. The ends were cut back, 0 bases at V and 0 bases at J, with 13 bases in the middle. This CDR3 has 16 residues. Germline CDR1 reads GKSSPN; CDR2 reads SITVG.

This clone occurred many times. Germline and genes: mouse. The read ends 4 residues before the CDR3 terminus; that terminus is restored from the germline J gene. This sequence joins TRBV31 and TRBJ2-1; TRBD2 matches at 7 bases. Germline V lookup: CDR1 GKSSPN, CDR2 SITVG. This CDR3 comprises 14 residues. J was trimmed by 3 bases and V by 3 bases; bases with no gene match: 5. The CDR3 spells CAWRAGGGYAEQFF. The sequenced part of the CDR3 DNA is TGTGCCTGGAGGGCCGGGGGGGGCTATGCT.

This clone was observed at least ten times. The germline and genes are mouse ones. Read sequence stops 4 residues before the CDR3 end, and the germline J gene provides the missing end. The chain is built from TRBV31 and TRBJ2-4; 10 bases are a match to TRBD2. V was pared by 5 bases and J by 0 bases, with 2 bases of the junction left unmatched. CDR3 size: 14 residues. Germline loops: CDR1 GKSSPN, CDR2 SITVG. The sequenced part of the CDR3 DNA is TGTGCCTGGGGACTGGGGGTTAGTCAAAAC. Residues: CAWGLGVSQN. The complete CDR3 sequence is CAWGLGVSQNTLYF.

This clone was counted ten times or more. The genes and germline here are from mouse. The CDR3 end lies 4 residues beyond the end of the read and is filled in from the germline J gene. The chain employs TRBV19 and TRBJ2-7, with 8 positions matching TRBD1. V shed 2 bases and J 0 bases; nucleotides not matched to a gene: 4. This CDR3 is built from 15 residues. Germline CDR1 and CDR2: FNHDT and SITEND (reference sequence). The CDR3 bases that were read are TGTGCCAGCAGTATCGGGACAGGCGGCTCCTAT. The encoded protein is CASSIGTGGSY. The full CDR3 protein is CASSIGTGGSYEQYF.

This clone was counted many times. Mouse gene names apply. Coverage ceases 4 residues before the CDR3 finishes, and the germline J gene fills in the end. The chain joins TRBV19 to TRBJ1-2; TRBD1 matches 7 bases. V lost 4 bases and J lost 2; bases outside the gene matches: 5. The germline V gene encodes CDR1 FNHDT and CDR2 SITEND (reference sequence). The CDR3 runs to 14 residues. Incomplete CDR3 DNA: TGTGCCAGCAGTCTAGACAGGGCCAACTCC. Encoded protein: CASSLDRANS. The complete CDR3 reads CASSLDRANSDYTF.

This clone was counted a few times. Gene names refer to mouse genes. The read is 4 residues too short to cover the CDR3 end, so that end is filled in from the germline J gene. V and J are TRBV13-3 and TRBJ2-4, with a possible D match to TRBD1 (5 bases). Germline V gene data show CDR1 as NNHDY and CDR2 as SYVADS. This CDR3 contains 12 residues. The sequenced CDR3 bases are TGTGCCAGGCGTCCCAGGGAAAAC. This codes for CARRPREN. The whole CDR3 region reads CARRPRENTLYF.

This clone was seen many times. The DNA translation disagrees with the TCRdb protein at residue 12, so the protein in this description comes from the DNA. The gene names here belong to mouse. The read ends 3 residues early relative to the CDR3; the germline J gene fills the gap. The chain has TRBV13-2 and TRBJ1-3, with a tentative D call TRBD1 (6 bases). Deletions cut 6 bases from V and 0 bases from J, with 13 bases between. CDR1 NNHNN and CDR2 SYGAGS come from the germline V gene (reference sequence). The CDR3 is 15 residues long. CDR3 loop: CASAPGHFSGNTLYF. Incomplete CDR3 DNA: TGTGCCAGCGCGCCGGGACACTTTTCTGGAAATACG.

This clone was observed many times. Gene names and germline refer to mouse. This chain's CDR3 is CASTSGGARNTLYF. The CDR3 DNA, read in part, is TGTGCCAGCACCTCTGGGGGGGCGAGGAAC. The rearrangement links TRBV19 to TRBJ2-4, with 10 bases fitting TRBD2. The CDR3 extends 4 residues past the end of the read, so its final part is completed from the germline J gene. CDR3 length: 14 amino acids. CDR1 and CDR2 from the germline V gene are FNHDT and SITEND (reference sequence).

This clone was counted many times. The gene names here belong to mouse. The read terminates 4 residues ahead of where the CDR3 ends, so the germline J gene completes it. This chain uses TRBV1 with TRBJ2-5; 7 bases are shared with TRBD2. Looked up from germline, CDR1 is NSQYPW and CDR2 is LRSPGD (reference sequence). The CDR3 has 16 amino acids. This CDR3 reads CTCSADHGWGRDTQYF. The CDR3 bases that were read are TGCACCTGCAGTGCAGATCACGGCTGGGGGAGAGAC.

The sample holds many counts of this clone. The genes are named according to mouse. The CDR3 extends 4 residues past the end of the read, so its final part is completed from the germline J gene. The chain has TRBV19 and TRBJ1-2; 7 nucleotides line up with TRBD1. Unmatched junction bases numbered 4, after V lost 5 bases and J lost 0 bases. Looked up from germline, CDR1 is FNHDT and CDR2 is SITEND (reference sequence). This CDR3 has 14 residues. CDR3 DNA (partial): TGTGCCAGCAGGGGGGACAGATCAAACTCC. Protein sequence: CASRGDRSNS. The whole CDR3 is CASRGDRSNSDYTF.

This clone came up a few times. This sequence is one base from a far larger clone and is likely a read error. Gene names denote mouse genes. Read coverage stops 4 residues before the CDR3 terminus; the germline J gene supplies the remainder. This chain connects TRBV29 to TRBJ2-3; TRBD1 aligns across 11 bases. The CDR3 is 17 amino acids. The junction had 10 bases not matched to a gene; V was cut back by 8 bases and J by 0 bases. In germline, CDR1 is MSHET, CDR2 SYDVDS. CDR3: CASGEGDRGASAETLYF. The covered CDR3 bases are TGTGCTAGCGGTGAAGGGGACAGGGGGGCTAGTGCAGAA.

Regarding this clone: Since a far larger clone is one base different, this is likely a read error. Gene names and germline match the mouse. The read terminates 4 residues before the CDR3 end, so the remaining end is supplied by the germline J gene. V is TRBV13-3 and J is TRBJ1-1, with D perhaps matching TRBD1 (5 bases). Trimming took off 6 bases at V and 4 bases at J, with 10 bases between the two ends. This CDR3 comprises 12 residues. Per the germline V gene, CDR1 is NNHDY and CDR2 is SYVADS. The CDR3 spells CASNGRGTEVFF. The sequenced CDR3 bases are TGTGCCAGCAATGGGAGGGGCACA.

This clone was observed a few times. The likely explanation is a read error, given a far larger clone one base away. Here the gene names and germline are mouse. The read ends 4 residues before the CDR3 terminus; that terminus is restored from the germline J gene. V and J are TRBV13-1 and TRBJ2-1, with a possible D match to TRBD1 (6 bases). The CDR3 extends over 13 amino acids. Germline V CDR1 and CDR2: NSHNY, SYGAGN. Trimming pared 2 bases from V and 3 bases from J, leaving 6 bases between. The CDR3 region is CASSDRGYAEQFF. The CDR3 bases that were read are TGTGCCAGCAGTGACAGGGGCTATGCT.

This clone appeared many times. These gene names are mouse names. The read ends 4 residues before the CDR3 terminus; that terminus is restored from the germline J gene. The rearrangement links TRBV19 to TRBJ1-2, with D possibly being TRBD1 (6 bases). CDR3 length: 14 amino acids. Trimming left V 4 bases short and J 0 bases short, with 10 bases between. Per germline, CDR1 FNHDT and CDR2 SITEND (reference sequence). Incomplete CDR3 DNA: TGTGCCAGCAGTCCAGACAGGTCAAACTCC. Its protein product is CASSPDRSNS. The entire CDR3 is CASSPDRSNSDYTF.

This clone was seen repeatedly, ten times or more. The DNA translation disagrees with the TCRdb protein at residue 12, so the protein in this description comes from the DNA. Gene and germline names: mouse. The CDR3 reads CASSFAQGAGNTLYF. Incomplete CDR3 DNA: TGTGCTAGCAGTTTTGCACAGGGGGCTGGAAATACG. J is TRBJ1-3 and V is TRBV29, with TRBD1 identical over 8 bases. The read is 3 residues too short to cover the CDR3 end, so that end is filled in from the germline J gene. This CDR3 spans 15 amino acids. Trimming removed 3 bases from V and 2 bases from J; junction bases left unmatched: 3. Germline CDR1 and CDR2: MSHET and SYDVDS.

The table lists this clone with many counts. The genes and germline here are from mouse. The read ends 4 residues before the CDR3 terminus; that terminus is restored from the germline J gene. J is TRBJ1-2 and V is TRBV13-2, with D possibly TRBD1 on 6 matching bases. The CDR3 is made up of 13 amino acids. V dropped 5 bases and J dropped 2 bases, with 10 bases sitting between them. Per germline, CDR1 NNHNN and CDR2 SYGAGS (reference sequence). The covered CDR3 bases are TGTGCCAGCGGCTCAACAGGGAACTCC. It encodes CASGSTGNS. The complete CDR3 sequence is CASGSTGNSDYTF.

As regards this clone: Genes here carry mouse names. Read coverage stops 4 residues before the CDR3 terminus; the germline J gene supplies the remainder. The rearrangement links TRBV31 to TRBJ2-1; 7 bases match TRBD2. Trimming cost V 0 bases and J 3 bases; bases outside gene matches: 8. The CDR3 length is 16 residues. Germline V CDR1 and CDR2: GKSSPN, SITVG. The CDR3 sequence is CAWSLLFGGFYAEQFF. The sequenced part of the CDR3 DNA is TGTGCCTGGAGTCTCCTGTTTGGGGGGTTCTATGCT.

Worth noting for this clone: The gene symbols are mouse symbols. The sequence runs out 4 residues before the end of the CDR3; the remainder is reconstructed from the germline J gene. The V call is TRBV13-1, the J call TRBJ1-2; a weak D match, TRBD1 (6 bases). The CDR3 loop spans 12 amino acids. Per the germline V gene, CDR1 is NSHNY and CDR2 is SYGAGN. Partial CDR3 DNA: TGTGCCAGCAGTGGCAGGGGAGGC. This gives the protein CASSGRGG. The entire CDR3 reads CASSGRGGDYTF.

This clone was detected ten times or more. Gene names follow the mouse nomenclature. The read comes to an end 4 residues before the CDR3 does, leaving the germline J gene to fill in the end. The rearrangement links TRBV13-3 to TRBJ1-2, with D possibly matching TRBD1 (6 bases). Germline V gene sequence: CDR1 NNHDY, CDR2 SYVADS. CDR3 size: 14 residues. Trimming stripped 2 bases from V and 1 base from J, with 9 bases between. Incomplete CDR3 DNA: TGTGCCAGCAGTGACTACAGGGAAAACTCC. This translates into CASSDYRENS. The whole CDR3 protein is CASSDYRENSDYTF.

As concerns this clone: Gene names refer to mouse genes. Read sequence stops 4 residues before the CDR3 end, and the germline J gene provides the missing end. V usage is TRBV31 and J usage is TRBJ2-7; 7 bases line up with TRBD2. Germline V gene data show CDR1 as GKSSPN and CDR2 as SITVG. This CDR3 comprises 13 residues. The covered CDR3 bases are TGTGCCTGGAGTCAAATTGGGGGGTAT. It is translated as CAWSQIGGY. The whole CDR3 protein reads CAWSQIGGYEQYF.

This clone has just a few counts. This probably arose from a read error, given a far larger clone one base away. Gene labels here are mouse ones. The sequence runs out 4 residues before the end of the CDR3; the remainder is reconstructed from the germline J gene. Other DNA sequences within the sample encode an identical CDR3. J is TRBJ2-1 and V is TRBV14, with 10 bases aligning to TRBD2. This CDR3 is built from 16 residues. Germline V CDR1 and CDR2: SGHDT, FRDEAV. Trimming removed 4 bases from V and 3 bases from J; junction bases left unmatched: 7. The CDR3 reads CASSPRTGGFYAEQFF. The covered CDR3 bases are TGTGCCAGCAGTCCCCGGACTGGGGGTTTCTATGCT.